These T cell receptor beta chains were read from a single sample in a study of T cell repertoires in aging, cancer and after chemotherapy. TCRdb redid the calling of the multiplex PCR reads with MiXCR, one entry per CDR3 protein. The repertoire has several thousand distinct CDR3 sequences, about 30% of them found once; the top ten carry roughly an eighth. Sample: blood. These receptors came from a human donor in good health. Both conserved end residues are part of each CDR3. Fields, in order: CDR3 DNA, CDR3 protein, J gene, V gene, clone size, D gene. The D gene is left open where the match is weak. Rows may omit the clone size; those that give it use once, few, many or a size class.

DNA: TGTGCCAGCAGCAGCAACTTTGGGCGGGAGTCGGGCAATGAGCAGTTCTTC; CDR3: CASSSNFGRESGNEQFF; J: TRBJ2-1; V: TRBV5-4; size: once; D: TRBD2
DNA: TGTGCCAGCAGCTTGGTCGGCCCGAACACCGGGGAGCTGTTTTTT; CDR3: CASSLVGPNTGELFF; J: TRBJ2-2; V: TRBV5-6; size: medium-sized; D: .
DNA: TGTGCCAGCAGCCGGGCGCAGGGGGCACGAGAGCAGTACTTC; CDR3: CASSRAQGAREQYF; J: TRBJ2-7; V: TRBV6-5; size: .; D: TRBD1
DNA: TGTGCCAGCAGCCTCCGGGTCTCCTACAATGAGCAGTTCTTC; CDR3: CASSLRVSYNEQFF; J: TRBJ2-1; V: TRBV5-4; size: .; D: .
DNA: TGTGCCAGCAGTGAAGGGGCACACAATGAGCAGTTCTTC; CDR3: CASSEGAHNEQFF; J: TRBJ2-1; V: TRBV6-4; size: medium-sized; D: .
DNA: TGTGCCAGCAGCTTGGCCGGGGACAGGCCTTTCAATCAGCCCCAGCATTTT; CDR3: CASSLAGDRPFNQPQHF; J: TRBJ1-5; V: TRBV5-6; size: few; D: TRBD1
DNA: TGTGCCAGCAGTGAAGCGGGGGGGCACACCGGGGAGCTGTTTTTT; CDR3: CASSEAGGHTGELFF; J: TRBJ2-2; V: TRBV6-4; size: medium-sized; D: TRBD2
DNA: TGTGCCAGCAGCTCGGGACAGGGAAACTATGGCTACACCTTC; CDR3: CASSSGQGNYGYTF; J: TRBJ1-2; V: TRBV12-3/TRBV12-4; size: medium-sized; D: TRBD1
DNA: TGCGCCAGCAGCTTGGGTGGGACAGCGAACACCGGGGAGCTGTTTTTT; CDR3: CASSLGGTANTGELFF; J: TRBJ2-2; V: TRBV5-1; size: medium-sized; D: TRBD1
DNA: TGTGCCAGCAACCACCTCGGGGGGCTGGATTCACCCCTCCACTTT; CDR3: CASNHLGGLDSPLHF; J: TRBJ1-6; V: TRBV6-1; size: medium-sized; D: .
DNA: TGTGCCAGCAGCCAACCGGGACTAGCCAATGAGCAGTTCTTC; CDR3: CASSQPGLANEQFF; J: TRBJ2-1; V: TRBV7-2; size: .; D: TRBD2
DNA: TGTGCCAGCAGTGCCTCGGGACTTGCCTACGAGCAGTACTTC; CDR3: CASSASGLAYEQYF; J: TRBJ2-7; V: TRBV6-1; size: medium-sized; D: .
DNA: TGTGCTAGTGGTTTGGTAGAAGGGGGGCATATTTCGAACAATGAGCAGTTCTTC; CDR3: CASGLVEGGHISNNEQFF; J: TRBJ2-1; V: TRBV12-5; size: few; D: .
DNA: TGTGCCACCAGCCAGACTAGCGGGAGGCCACACCTGTATTTT; CDR3: CATSQTSGRPHLYF; J: TRBJ2-3; V: TRBV15; size: medium-sized; D: TRBD2
DNA: TGTGCCAGTAGTATGCGTCTAGCGGGATCGGCCGATACGCAGTATTTT; CDR3: CASSMRLAGSADTQYF; J: TRBJ2-3; V: TRBV19; size: .; D: TRBD2
DNA: TGTGCCAGCAGCTTACTGGCTAGCGGGATGCGGCTTAAGAATGAGCAGTTCTTC; CDR3: CASSLLASGMRLKNEQFF; J: TRBJ2-1; V: TRBV7-2; size: medium-sized; D: TRBD2
DNA: TGTGCCAGCAGCACGGGACTAGCGAATGTGGGCACAGATACGCAGTATTTT; CDR3: CASSTGLANVGTDTQYF; J: TRBJ2-3; V: TRBV9; size: .; D: TRBD2
DNA: TGTGCCAGCAGCAGGGACTTCTCCGTGGGGGATACGCAGTATTTT; CDR3: CASSRDFSVGDTQYF; J: TRBJ2-3; V: TRBV6-1; size: medium-sized; D: .
DNA: TGCAGTGCTAGAGATACTGGACAGGTTAGCTCCTACGAGCAGTACTTC; CDR3: CSARDTGQVSSYEQYF; J: TRBJ2-7; V: TRBV20-1; size: medium-sized; D: TRBD1
DNA: TGTGCCAGCAGACTAGGGGACGAGCAGTACTTC; CDR3: CASRLGDEQYF; J: TRBJ2-7; V: TRBV6-5; size: few; D: .
DNA: TGTGCCAGCAGCTTAGACCGACTAGCGGGGACCTACGAGCAGTACTTC; CDR3: CASSLDRLAGTYEQYF; J: TRBJ2-7; V: TRBV6-2/TRBV6-3; size: medium-sized; D: TRBD2
DNA: TGCGCCAGCAGCCAAGAGACAGGCTCCTACGAGAAGTACTTC; CDR3: CASSQETGSYEKYF; J: TRBJ2-7; V: TRBV4-1; size: .; D: .
DNA: TGCGCCAGCAGCCAGGACTTAGCGGGAGGCCGAGATACGCAGTATTTT; CDR3: CASSQDLAGGRDTQYF; J: TRBJ2-3; V: TRBV4-3; size: .; D: TRBD2
DNA: TGTGCCAGCAGCCCAACGACAGGGTCCAATTCACCCCTCCACTTT; CDR3: CASSPTTGSNSPLHF; J: TRBJ1-6; V: TRBV7-2; size: few; D: TRBD1
DNA: TGTGCCAGCAGCTTGGAGGGACTAGCGGTCAAGCAGTTCTTC; CDR3: CASSLEGLAVKQFF; J: TRBJ2-1; V: TRBV7-9; size: .; D: TRBD2
DNA: TGTGCCAGTACGCGGGAGGGCACAGATACGCAGTATTTT; CDR3: CASTREGTDTQYF; J: TRBJ2-3; V: TRBV19; size: .; D: TRBD2
DNA: TGTGCCAGCAGTTTCAGGGGGCCGTCTGGAAACACCATATATTTT; CDR3: CASSFRGPSGNTIYF; J: TRBJ1-3; V: TRBV6-5; size: medium-sized; D: TRBD1
DNA: TGTGCCAGCAGTGCACGGACTAGCGGGGTCATAGAGCAGTTCTTC; CDR3: CASSARTSGVIEQFF; J: TRBJ2-1; V: TRBV12-3/TRBV12-4; size: once; D: TRBD2
DNA: TGCGCCAGCAGCACTGGACAGGGGAACGAAAAACTGTTTTTT; CDR3: CASSTGQGNEKLFF; J: TRBJ1-4; V: TRBV5-1; size: .; D: TRBD1
DNA: TGTGCCAGCAGACCGGCGACAGGGGGCATTAATTCACCCCTCCACTTT; CDR3: CASRPATGGINSPLHF; J: TRBJ1-6; V: TRBV6-6; size: medium-sized; D: TRBD1
DNA: TGTGCCAGCAGTTTTAGGGGTCAGGGGCAAGTCGGCTACACCTTC; CDR3: CASSFRGQGQVGYTF; J: TRBJ1-2; V: TRBV12-3/TRBV12-4; size: medium-sized; D: .
DNA: TGCAGCGCCGTGTGGGTGATCAGGGGATTCAACGGAGGCACTGAAGCTTTCTTT; CDR3: CSAVWVIRGFNGGTEAFF; J: TRBJ1-1; V: TRBV29-1; size: medium-sized; D: .
DNA: TGTGCTAGTGGTCCCGAGGGACTTCCGACCTACAATGAGCAGTTCTTC; CDR3: CASGPEGLPTYNEQFF; J: TRBJ2-1; V: TRBV12-5; size: few; D: .
DNA: TGTGCCAGCAGTTACTTCCCCAGAGTCCTTAACTATGGCTACACCTTC; CDR3: CASSYFPRVLNYGYTF; J: TRBJ1-2; V: TRBV6-5; size: large; D: .
DNA: TGTGCCAGCAGCCGACTAGCGGGGGACACAGATACGCAGTATTTT; CDR3: CASSRLAGDTDTQYF; J: TRBJ2-3; V: TRBV5-6; size: .; D: TRBD2
DNA: TGTGCCAGCAGAACAACAGGGGTCGTGGAGACCCAGTACTTC; CDR3: CASRTTGVVETQYF; J: TRBJ2-5; V: TRBV6-5; size: medium-sized; D: TRBD1
DNA: TGTGCCAGCAGCAAACCTCCCGAGGAGTCTAGCGGGTCTTACGAGCAGTACTTC; CDR3: CASSKPPEESSGSYEQYF; J: TRBJ2-7; V: TRBV21-1; size: few; D: .
DNA: TGTGCCAGCAGCTTAGCTTCCAGCGCCGACTTGCGGCGCTACGAGCAGTACTTC; CDR3: CASSLASSADLRRYEQYF; J: TRBJ2-7; V: TRBV7-9; size: medium-sized; D: .
DNA: TGTGCCAGCAGTTTGGATGGGACAACTGGGGCCAACGTCCTGACTTTC; CDR3: CASSLDGTTGANVLTF; J: TRBJ2-6; V: TRBV27; size: medium-sized; D: .
DNA: TGCAGTGCGGGACAGGCAAATTCACCCCTCCACTTT; CDR3: CSAGQANSPLHF; J: TRBJ1-6; V: TRBV20-1; size: medium-sized; D: TRBD1
DNA: TGTGCCAGCAGCTTAGTGGTTGGCGGGAGGACCTACAATGAGCAGTTCTTC; CDR3: CASSLVVGGRTYNEQFF; J: TRBJ2-1; V: TRBV7-6; size: large; D: TRBD2
DNA: TGTGCCAGCAGCTTATCTGGCACCGGGGAGCTGTTTTTT; CDR3: CASSLSGTGELFF; J: TRBJ2-2; V: TRBV7-2; size: .; D: .
DNA: TGTGCCAGCAGCGCTCCCGGGGTAGCGGTAGGGGCCGGGGAGCTGTTTTTT; CDR3: CASSAPGVAVGAGELFF; J: TRBJ2-2; V: TRBV2; size: once; D: .
DNA: TGTGCCAGCGCCGGCCTAATATGGACTAGCGGGAGAGGAGATACGCAGTATTTT; CDR3: CASAGLIWTSGRGDTQYF; J: TRBJ2-3; V: TRBV7-2; size: .; D: TRBD2
DNA: TGTGCCAGCAGTATCCAGGGGGCAGGTGCCTACGAGCAGTACTTC; CDR3: CASSIQGAGAYEQYF; J: TRBJ2-7; V: TRBV12-3/TRBV12-4; size: medium-sized; D: TRBD1
DNA: TGTGCCAGCAGTTTATCCGGCCGGCATGAAGCTTTCTTT; CDR3: CASSLSGRHEAFF; J: TRBJ1-1; V: TRBV28; size: .; D: .